Included here is one TCR beta chain sequence, with context. Its specificity is not known. A sample-barcoded 5' primer and a J-beta primer mix were used in a second PCR of about 7 to 12 cycles. Using its own MiXCR run on the 5' RACE reads, TCRdb lists one record per CDR3 protein. The sample holds approximately 1.5 million distinct CDR3 sequences, 35% to 45% seen once. Trimming removed 1 base from V and 6 bases from J, with 11 bases in between. There are 14 residues in the CDR3. Looked up from germline, CDR1 is SGHVS and CDR2 is FNYEAQ. PBMCs, at least 7 million per sample, were isolated. Total RNA amounts of at least 5.5 micrograms were extracted per sample. The sample is drawn from a study of blood T cells in healthy people across ages. Study results and caveats: A conclusive naive versus antigen-experienced comparison was prevented by the unsorted PBMCs.

This clonotype was obtained from a young woman in good health. The gene calls are TRBV7-6 and TRBJ2-3, with unresolved D. The sequenced sample was blood. This CDR3 reads CASSLVPPWDTQYF. CDR3 sequence (DNA): TGTGCCAGCAGCTTAGTACCGCCCTGGGATACGCAGTATTTT.